This T cell receptor (beta chain) is drawn from a study of shared clonotypes between healthy human individuals (dated by TCRdb to 2018 to 2020). About the investigation overall: A couple of women and three men aged 18 to 49 years were included in the cohort. To increase sequencing depth and limit assay-specific biases, TCR repertoire library preparation and sequencing were carried out by different laboratories using diverse techniques. For each donor, three plates each were used for CD4 naive and CD4 memory, two plates were used for CD8 naive, and one plate was used for CD8 memory. Per donor, leukapheresis produced somewhere between about 0.85 and 10 billion PBMCs. To estimate repertoire size and how much clonotypes are shared between individuals, the study performed deep sequencing of blood TCR repertoires from 4 to 6 healthy adults.

Using the deep immunoSEQ assay, TCR CDR3 regions were amplified from genomic DNA by multiplex PCR. Extracted genomic DNA from each cell subset was distributed evenly across all wells of several immunoSEQ 96-well plates, and each plate was treated as a replicate. Each replicate PCR for sorted subsets received around 200 ng genomic DNA, equal to 28,000 or so T cell genomes. The purified libraries were quantified using a Qubit 3.0 fluorometer, sized with a Bioanalyzer 2100, and then quantified again using the KAPA Library Quantification kit. A separate single-read 150-cycle Illumina NextSeq 550 flow cell was used to sequence each immunoSEQ 96-well plate. In the source study's methods: Because the immunoSEQ output included only junctional sequences and no quality scores, the filtering could not be the same as the filtering used for full-length reads. To assign V/J genes and CDR3, sequences were annotated against IMGT germline references using PyIR, a Python wrapper for IgBLAST v1.9. Any read was removed if the V/J assignment was weak (E-value above 1e-6), the CDR3 was missing, or the read contained stop codons, out-of-frame junctions, or ambiguous translated residues. V3J clonotypes were defined as sequences sharing the same inferred V gene, J gene, and CDR3 amino acid sequence. The percentage overlap between two repertoires was calculated by dividing the number of shared unique clonotypes by the size of the smaller repertoire. RTK rarefaction, the Chao1 estimator, and Recon v2.1 estimates of unobserved clonotypes were used to assess repertoire richness. OLGA was used to compute generation probabilities for all TCRbeta clonotypes that the gDNA method yielded from a handful of donors. This is the immuneACCESS table as TCRdb keeps it, with only in-frame sequences that have V and J called. A part of the clones is gone; compared with another copy, unresolved V genes explain less than half, and the rest is unexplained. D and trimming were read from the DNA, whereas the V and J calls and clone size are those reported in that table. For this sample there are 2.5 million or so clones; around nine tenths appear just once. 0.14% of the sample belongs to the ten largest clones.

V and J lose 0 bases and 4 bases, and a span of 5 bases separates them. Spanning cysteine to phenylalanine, the CDR3 consists of 13 amino acids. Just CDR3 DNA is preserved here, 39 bases in frame from base 1. CDR1 SGDLS and CDR2 YYNGEE are derived from the germline V gene. The donors were healthy, HIV-negative adults who had no recently reported acute infections or vaccinations. All donors were Caucasian adults living in Nashville, Tennessee, USA. Magnetic negative selection was used to enrich CD4+ T cells, after which naive cells were positively selected on CD45RA and the negative fraction became the memory subset. After blood collection by leukapheresis, PBMCs were isolated using Ficoll-Histopaque density gradient centrifugation and then cryopreserved in the vapor phase of liquid nitrogen. Purity and quantity of every magnetically sorted T cell population were checked by analytical flow cytometry. Genomic DNA was isolated from every sorted fraction and measured by UV absorbance on a Nanodrop 2000c.

Points on this clone: Which antigen it targets is not known. No base qualities exist here, and no much larger clone lies one base off it.

The research as a whole found: Only blood was sampled, and tissue TCR repertoires likely differ from those in blood. Sharing across several donors was observed for about 4.8% of naive CD4, 3% to 3.5% of naive CD8, roughly 2.3% of memory CD4, and over 0.3% of memory CD8 clonotypes. Pairwise subsampling led to the expectation that sequencing depth would affect the degree of clonotype sharing among donors. The small number of donors limited the genetic and exposure-history diversity represented. Compared with non-shared clonotypes, clonotypes shared by all four sorted-subset donors had higher generation probabilities. Naive subsets generally had larger estimated clonotype richness than memory subsets did. Incomplete sequencing was indicated by rarefaction of sorted-subset datasets, despite the large sequencing depth.

The specimen sequenced was naive CD4+ T cells sorted from blood. Read against the paper, the sample's cell subset or site label means: CD45RA+ positively selected. In this chain, TRBV9 is recombined with TRBJ2-1; no D segment can be confidently identified. The sequence was obtained from a man younger than 35 in good health. In nucleotide form, the sequence is TGTGCCAGCAGCGTAGCGATTTACAATGAGCAGTTCTTC. This sequence encodes CASSVAIYNEQFF.